The TCR beta chain described here comes from a study of PD-1 blockade in classical Hodgkin lymphoma. Study-wide results and caveats: Reported findings placed baseline TCR diversity lower in newly diagnosed patients (compared with healthy donors). Baseline diversity was lower in partial responders and progressors than complete responders. CD4+ TCR diversity rose significantly by C4D1, and CD8+ TCR diversity did not. Exclusion was the outcome for patients who began nivolumab under 1 year after ASCT.

This CDR3 comprises 14 residues. Between the trimmed V and J ends, which lost 8 bases and 2 bases, there was a span of 16 bases. Germline CDR1 MNHEY, CDR2 SMNVEV (reference sequence). Measured with immunoSEQ multiplex PCR; TCRdb has only the in-frame clones, and not every one. The sample records nearly 25,000 clones, 72% being singletons. The table lists this clone with a few counts. What it binds is unknown. Documented time point: cycle 4 day 1 (C4D1), after less than 7 weeks of nivolumab. Patients all relapsed after autologous stem cell transplantation, and there was variation in brentuximab vedotin exposure.

Sample: peripheral blood mononuclear cells (PBMCs), taken before the fourth cycle of nivolumab. This chain joins TRBV27 and TRBJ2-7, with a tentative D call TRBD2 (5 bases). This receptor was identified in a human donor with classical Hodgkin lymphoma. CDR3 region: CASRPDGNAYEQYF. The CDR3, as DNA: TGTGCCAGCCGACCCGACGGGAACGCCTACGAGCAGTACTTC.